Sequencing of this T cell receptor beta chain was carried out in a study of cytomegalovirus exposure and HLA in healthy donors. Study-level results: A later analysis reported that several of the most significant clusters appeared to be linked to common viral pathogens, among them Epstein-Barr virus.

In the case of this clone: What it binds is unknown.

Primers for the PCR totalled 60 Vbeta and 13 Jbeta. Original processing methods: Later analysis identified approximately 80 million unique TCR beta chains, 8.5 million to 13 million shared. The assay was immunoSEQ multiplex PCR, and TCRdb's table has in-frame clones only and misses some. The DNA was the basis for D and trimming; V, J and clone size are from that table. The repertoire includes some 130,000 clones, 70% to 75% of them detected once, and roughly 1.3% sits in the top ten. This CDR3 comprises 16 residues. Trimming stripped 4 bases from V and 3 bases from J, with 17 bases between. Germline CDR1 reads SGHRS; CDR2 reads YFSETQ.

The TCR comes from a middle-aged woman in good health and CMV-seronegative. The chain uses TRBV5-1 and TRBJ1-3; no clear D gene. Sequenced: PBMCs. The CDR3 spells CASSQQTRDYGNTIYF. DNA of the CDR3: TGCGCCAGCAGCCAGCAGACTAGGGATTATGGAAACACCATATATTTT. Using reference TRBV5-1 and TRBJ1-3 for the parts outside the CDR3, the full variable domain is KAGVTQTPRYLIKTRGQQVTLSCSPISGHRSVSWYQQTPGQGLQFLFEYFSETQRNKGNFPGRFSGRQFSNSRSEMNVSTLELGDSALYLCASSQQTRDYGNTIYFGEGSWLTVV.